This TCR beta chain stems from a study of immune evolution from preneoplasia to lung adenocarcinoma. As for the study in general: HLA loss of heterozygosity: approximately 7.5% AIS, less than 18% MIA, around 35% ADC, none AAH.

On this clone: Its antigen is as yet unknown.

Data came from immunoSEQ multiplex PCR; TCRdb stores just in-frame clones and leaves some out. In the table there are 35,000 to 40,000 clones, 60% to 75% of which are singletons. Study-level results: Highest clonality occurred in KRAS-mutant, not EGFR-mutant or double wild-type, nodules.

The CDR3 spans 16 residues. V lost 5 bases and J lost 5, with 19 bases in between. Germline V gene sequence: CDR1 MDHEN, CDR2 SYDVKM. Patient tissue came from resections in Japan or China, 2014–2017. Macro-dissection enriched premalignant or tumor cells before nucleic acid extraction. The origin of this receptor is a person aged 55 to 70 with lung adenocarcinoma. The specimen sequenced was FFPE invasive lung adenocarcinoma tissue. The chain couples TRBV28 to TRBJ1-5; TRBD1 might be the D (6 bases). The CDR3 region has the DNA TGTGCCAGCAGTGACACAGGGAGAGGGGGATATCAGCCCCAGCATTTT. This encodes CASSDTGRGGYQPQHF.